The 27 T cell receptor beta chains listed next were all sequenced from one sample in a study of T cells in Graves' hyperthyroidism and ophthalmopathy. Template material for amplifying TCR beta CDR3 regions consisted of RNA transcripts. First-round RT-PCR with HTBI primers amplified the TCR CDR3 region. TCRdb re-derived calls from the multiplex PCR reads in MiXCR, one entry per CDR3 protein. The sample gives approximately 600,000 distinct CDR3 sequences, around 15% of which show up once; around 4% is in the top ten. Specimen: blood. The source of these receptors is a woman in her twenties or thirties with Graves' hyperthyroidism.

This clonotype was seen many times. The chain links TRBV5-1 to TRBJ2-7; D is undetermined. The CDR3 length is 16 residues. Trimming removed 2 bases at V and 0 bases at J, with 15 bases between. The V gene's germline CDR1 is SGHRS and CDR2 YFSETQ. CDR3 loop: CASSFTLSDFSYEQYF. The CDR3, as DNA: TGCGCCAGCAGCTTCACTCTGAGCGATTTCTCCTACGAGCAGTACTTC.

This clonotype has a handful of counts. Compared with germline, one end of the junction differs, possibly owing to a read error. This chain links TRBV27 with TRBJ2-1, with a weak D call TRBD2 (6 bases). The CDR3 runs to 15 residues. The V gene's germline CDR1 is MNHEY and CDR2 SMNVEV (reference sequence). DNA for the CDR3: TGTGTCAGCAGTTCTCGGGACTCCGCTAGAAATGAGCAGTTCTTC. Encoded protein: CVSSSRDSARNEQFF.

The chain couples TRBV2 to TRBJ2-5; 14 bases fit TRBD2. Looked up from germline, CDR1 is SNHLY and CDR2 is FYNNEI. This CDR3 spans 19 amino acids. Trimming at V came to 3 bases and at J to 4 bases, leaving 13 bases not matched to a gene. This chain's CDR3 is CASSDLPPGLAGGRETQYF. The CDR3 region has the DNA TGTGCCAGCAGTGATTTGCCTCCCGGACTAGCGGGAGGACGAGAGACCCAGTACTTC. Together with reference TRBV2 and TRBJ2-5, the CDR3 gives the full variable domain: EPEVTQTPSHQVTQMGQEVILRCVPISNHLYFYWYRQILGQKVEFLVSFYNNEISEKSEIFDDQFSVERPDGSNFTLKIRSTKLEDSAMYFCASSDLPPGLAGGRETQYFGPGTRLLVL.

This clonotype was seen repeatedly, ten times or more. This chain uses TRBV2 with TRBJ2-1; D not resolved. Germline CDR1 is SNHLY and CDR2 is FYNNEI. Trimming stripped 2 bases from V and 8 bases from J, with 7 bases between. The CDR3 sequence is 12 residues long. CDR3 in amino acids: CASSEIFDEQFF. CDR3 DNA sequence: TGTGCCAGCAGTGAAATATTCGATGAGCAGTTCTTC.

The table lists this clonotype with a few counts. The genes are TRBV29-1 and TRBJ2-1; the D gene could be TRBD1 or TRBD2 (5 bases each). V shed 4 bases and J shed 10 bases, with 8 bases lying between them. Germline V gives CDR1 SQVTM, CDR2 ANQGSEA. This CDR3 is built from 10 residues. Here the CDR3 reads CSVVGVEQFF. CDR3 bases: TGCAGCGTTGTGGGGGTCGAGCAGTTCTTC.

J is TRBJ2-3 and V is TRBV27; a possible D gene is TRBD2 (5 bases). The CDR3 has 14 residues. V was pared by 4 bases and J by 2 bases, with 10 bases between. The V gene's germline CDR1 is MNHEY and CDR2 SMNVEV (reference sequence). This chain's CDR3 is CASSSGLFTDTQYF. CDR3 DNA: TGTGCCAGCAGTTCCGGACTTTTCACAGATACGCAGTATTTT.

This clonotype was counted many times. DNA of the CDR3: TGTGCCAGCAGCCCTGGGACTAGCGGGACGGAGACCCAGTACTTC. Translating gives CASSPGTSGTETQYF. The chain joins TRBV7-6 to TRBJ2-5; 13 bases fit TRBD2. This CDR3 is built from 15 residues. Germline V gene sequence: CDR1 SGHVS, CDR2 FNYEAQ. Germline trimming cut 5 bases from V and 5 bases from J; bases unmatched to any gene: 5.

The chain is built from TRBV20-1 and TRBJ2-1, with 8 bases that match TRBD2. V dropped 0 bases and J dropped 8; count of bases not matched to a gene: 15. This CDR3 has 17 residues. CDR1 is DFQATT, CDR2 SNEGSKA, per germline (reference sequence). This CDR3 is CSARERELAVGRDEQFF. The CDR3 DNA sequence: TGCAGTGCTAGAGAAAGGGAACTAGCGGTGGGGAGGGATGAGCAGTTCTTC.

Remarks on this clonotype: A much larger clone lies a single base off, so this may be a read error. The gene calls are TRBV11-2 and TRBJ2-3, with 9 bases fitting TRBD2. Germline CDR1 reads SGHAT; CDR2 reads FQNNGV. The CDR3 is made up of 16 amino acids. CDR3: CASTHLAGVGTDAQYF. CDR3 nucleotides: TGTGCCAGCACCCACTTAGCGGGAGTGGGTACAGATGCGCAGTATTTT.

DNA for the CDR3: TGTGCCAGCAGCCTTACAGGGGGCTATCGAACCGGGGAGCTGTTTTTT. This translates into CASSLTGGYRTGELFF. The rearrangement links TRBV11-2 to TRBJ2-2; 9 bases match TRBD1. Per the germline V gene, CDR1 is SGHAT and CDR2 is FQNNGV. There are 16 residues in the CDR3. V dropped 5 bases and J dropped 5; count of bases not matched to a gene: 9.

In this sample, this clonotype turned up many times. The chain is built from TRBV4-1 and TRBJ1-1; D remains unclear. CDR1 is MGHRA, CDR2 YSYEKL, per germline. The CDR3 spans 15 residues. V gave up 1 base and J gave up 0 bases, with 9 bases separating them. The CDR3 protein is CASSQGAGMNTEAFF. CDR3 DNA: TGCGCCAGCAGCCAAGGGGCAGGCATGAACACTGAAGCTTTCTTT.

This clonotype showed up many times. The gene calls are TRBV2 and TRBJ2-1, with a possible D match to TRBD1 (6 bases). This CDR3 contains 13 residues. The ends were cut back, 10 bases at V and 8 bases at J, with 18 bases in the middle. In germline, CDR1 is SNHLY, CDR2 FYNNEI. CDR3 bases: TGTGCCACAACAGGGCGCCGTGATCATGAGCAGTTCTTC. It encodes CATTGRRDHEQFF. The full variable domain, with the rest looked up from reference TRBV2 and TRBJ2-1, is EPEVTQTPSHQVTQMGQEVILRCVPISNHLYFYWYRQILGQKVEFLVSFYNNEISEKSEIFDDQFSVERPDGSNFTLKIRSTKLEDSAMYFCATTGRRDHEQFFGPGTRLTVL.

V is TRBV28 and J is TRBJ2-7; D is unresolved. This CDR3 region has 17 residues. CDR1 and CDR2 from the germline V gene are MDHEN and SYDVKM. Trimming removed 8 bases from V and 0 bases from J, with 23 bases in between. The CDR3 reads CASSPPGGTVSSYEQYF. CDR3 nucleotides: TGTGCCAGCTCACCACCGGGCGGTACAGTGAGCTCCTACGAGCAGTACTTC.

This clonotype has more than one count but fewer than ten. The chain links TRBV27 to TRBJ2-7; TRBD2 is a possible D gene (6 bases). The V gene's germline CDR1 is MNHEY and CDR2 SMNVEV (reference sequence). Trimming took 4 bases from V and 0 from J, leaving 10 bases between them. The CDR3 runs to 14 residues. The CDR3 DNA sequence: TGTGCCAGCAGTTCGGGACTCAACTCCTACGAGCAGTACTTC. It specifies CASSSGLNSYEQYF.

This clonotype was observed a few times. This chain uses TRBV5-6 with TRBJ2-1; 7 bases map to TRBD2. J gave up 8 bases and V 0 bases, and 8 bases lay outside the gene matches. CDR1 is SGHDT, CDR2 YYEEEE, per germline. The CDR3 consists of 15 residues. In DNA, the CDR3 is TGTGCCAGCAGCTTGGTGGGCGGGAGAGGTGATGAGCAGTTCTTC. Translating it yields CASSLVGGRGDEQFF.

This clonotype was recorded only once. Here the CDR3 reads CASRLEATYEQYF. CDR3 nucleotides: TGCGCCAGCAGGTTAGAGGCGACCTACGAGCAGTACTTC. V and J are TRBV5-1 and TRBJ2-7; D is uncertain. The germline V gene has CDR1 SGHRS and CDR2 YFSETQ. V lost 5 bases to trimming and J lost 2 bases, with 11 bases between them. There are 13 residues in the CDR3. The full variable domain, with the rest looked up from reference TRBV5-1 and TRBJ2-7, is KAGVTQTPRYLIKTRGQQVTLSCSPISGHRSVSWYQQTPGQGLQFLFEYFSETQRNKGNFPGRFSGRQFSNSRSEMNVSTLELGDSALYLCASRLEATYEQYFGPGTRLTVT.

A note on this clonotype: A read error may explain this, as a much larger clone is one base away. The chain couples TRBV28 to TRBJ2-7; the match to TRBD2 covers 10 bases. The CDR3 runs 15 residues. Germline values: CDR1 MDHEN, CDR2 SYDVKM. Trimming removed 2 bases from V and 7 bases from J; junction bases left unmatched: 8. The CDR3 sequence is CASSLPLAGVREQYF. The CDR3, as DNA: TGTGCCAGCAGTTTACCCCTAGCGGGAGTACGGGAGCAGTACTTC.

This clonotype has ten or more counts. This chain links TRBV20-1 with TRBJ2-1; D gene unclear. Trimming cost V 7 bases and J 5 bases, with 6 bases left between them. Germline V CDR1 and CDR2: DFQATT, SNEGSKA (reference sequence). The CDR3 extends over 10 amino acids. CDR3 nucleotide sequence: TGCAGTGGAGGAAACAATGAGCAGTTCTTC. As protein: CSGGNNEQFF.

This clonotype has ten or more counts. The chain employs TRBV11-2 and TRBJ2-2; D may correspond to TRBD1 or TRBD2 (5 bases each). The V and J ends lost 0 bases and 3 bases respectively, with 11 bases between them. This CDR3 has 16 residues. Germline V gives CDR1 SGHAT, CDR2 FQNNGV. The CDR3 nucleotides read TGTGCCAGCAGCTTAGATCCAGGGAGCTACACCGGGGAGCTGTTTTTT. Its translation is CASSLDPGSYTGELFF. The full variable domain, rest sourced from reference TRBV11-2 and TRBJ2-2, is EAGVAQSPRYKIIEKRQSVAFWCNPISGHATLYWYQQILGQGPKLLIQFQNNGVVDDSQLPKDRFSAERLKGVDSTLKIQPAKLEDSAVYLCASSLDPGSYTGELFFGEGSRLTVL.

This chain connects TRBV5-8 to TRBJ2-5, with 8 bases identical to TRBD2. The CDR3 consists of 13 residues. V shed 4 bases, J shed 3 bases, and the junction held 2 bases outside the gene matches. CDR1 SGHTS and CDR2 YDEGEE come from the germline V gene. CDR3: CASSKLAEETQYF. The CDR3 coding sequence is TGTGCCAGCAGCAAACTAGCGGAAGAGACCCAGTACTTC.

This clonotype was seen repeatedly, ten times or more. The chain carries TRBV2 and TRBJ2-2; TRBD2 aligns across 13 bases. Trimming at V came to 5 bases and at J to 5 bases, leaving 2 bases not matched to a gene. The V gene's germline CDR1 is SNHLY and CDR2 FYNNEI. The CDR3 is 15 amino acids. The CDR3 sequence: CASSWTSGRTGELFF. CDR3 in DNA: TGTGCCAGCAGTTGGACTAGCGGGAGAACCGGGGAGCTGTTTTTT.

The V call is TRBV6-1, the J call TRBJ1-6; 7 bases align to TRBD1. The germline gives CDR1 MNHNS, CDR2 SASEGT. The junction had 6 bases not matched to a gene; V was cut back by 5 bases and J by 5 bases. CDR3 length: 15 residues. CDR3 bases: TGTGCCAGCAGTATTCGGACAGGAGATAATTCACCCCTCCACTTT. It codes for CASSIRTGDNSPLHF.

Here the CDR3 reads CASSPPLLAKNIQYF. The CDR3 DNA sequence: TGTGCCAGCTCACCACCCTTATTAGCCAAAAACATTCAGTACTTC. This chain uses TRBV18 with TRBJ2-4; D is unclear. Germline CDR1 reads KGHSH; CDR2 reads LQKENI. V shed 0 bases and J shed 0 bases, with 6 bases lying between them. This CDR3 is built from 15 residues.

This clonotype occurred many times. In nucleotides, the CDR3 is TGCGCCAGCAGCTGGGAGAGCACAGATACGCAGTATTTT. Translating it yields CASSWESTDTQYF. The chain uses TRBV5-1 and TRBJ2-3; weak D call: TRBD2 (5 bases). The V gene lost 3 bases and the J gene lost 0 bases, with 5 bases spanning the gap. The CDR3 length is 13 residues. Germline CDR1 reads SGHRS; CDR2 reads YFSETQ.

In this sample, this clonotype turned up once. This may come from a read error, since a much larger clone is one base off. The V gene is TRBV7-3, the J gene TRBJ2-7, with unresolved D. V was shortened by 0 bases and J by 6 bases, with 6 bases between the two germline ends. Germline CDR1 SGHTA, CDR2 FQGTGA. The CDR3 loop spans 12 amino acids. CDR3 sequence: CASSLTASEQYF. In DNA form, the CDR3 reads TGTGCCAGCAGCTTAACCGCCTCCGAGCAGTACTTC.

This clonotype appeared a few times. This sequence joins TRBV7-2 and TRBJ1-1, with TRBD1 as a possible D gene (5 bases). With 5 bases removed from V and 0 bases from J, the gap between germline ends came to 13 bases. This CDR3 spans 15 amino acids. Germline lookup yields CDR1 SGHTA and CDR2 FQGNSA. The CDR3 nucleotides read TGTGCCAGCAGCACCAGACAGAACATGAACACTGAAGCTTTCTTT. Translation: CASSTRQNMNTEAFF.

This clonotype was detected ten times or more. This chain joins TRBV12-3 or TRBV12-4 and TRBJ2-5; TRBD1 might be the D (6 bases). The ends were cut back, 3 bases at V and 4 bases at J, with 12 bases in the middle. The CDR3 runs to 14 residues. The CDR3 loop is CASSFQGFPETQYF. Here the CDR3 DNA reads TGTGCCAGCAGTTTTCAGGGGTTTCCAGAGACCCAGTACTTC.